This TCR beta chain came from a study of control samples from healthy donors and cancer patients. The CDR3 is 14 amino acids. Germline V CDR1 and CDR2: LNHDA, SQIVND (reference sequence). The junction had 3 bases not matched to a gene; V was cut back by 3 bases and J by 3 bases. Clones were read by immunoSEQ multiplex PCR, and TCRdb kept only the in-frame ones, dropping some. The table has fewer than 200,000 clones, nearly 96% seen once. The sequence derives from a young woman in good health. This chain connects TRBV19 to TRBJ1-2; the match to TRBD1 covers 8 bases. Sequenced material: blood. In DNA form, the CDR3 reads TGTGCCAGTAGTATCAGGGGGCGATACTATGGCTACACCTTC. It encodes CASSIRGRYYGYTF.